This TCR beta chain emerged from a study of post-analysis software for immune sequencing data. Findings and limits, study-wide: Among four to six TRBV segments more frequent in patients than controls were TRBV5-6, TRBV5-1 and TRBV20-1. F-measure co-clustering was strong for batch-matched samples.

This clonotype was seen ten or more times. Its antigen is unidentified. The TCR beta cDNA libraries carried unique molecular identifiers. MiXCR, run by TCRdb on the PCR reads, gives a single entry per CDR3 protein. The data hold approximately 730,000 distinct CDR3 sequences, with roughly 29% observed a single time. Germline CDR1 is DFQATT and CDR2 is SNEGSKA (reference sequence). This CDR3 contains 14 residues. Deletions cut 4 bases from V and 0 bases from J, with 10 bases between. The chain is built from TRBV20-1 and TRBJ2-1; D not certain. Sequenced sample: blood. The TCR sequence derives from a girl under 18 with multiple sclerosis. The CDR3 bases are TGCAGTGCTACGACTCTCAGCTCCTACAATGAGCAGTTCTTC. Amino acid sequence: CSATTLSSYNEQFF.